This T cell receptor beta chain is from a study of blood T cell repertoires in COVID-19. V lost 6 bases, J lost 4 bases, and 5 bases stayed unmatched. This CDR3 has 14 amino acids. The germline V gene encodes CDR1 SGHVS and CDR2 FQNEAQ. In the authors' workflow: Reference gene primer amplification in the assay estimated nucleated cell counts. Data came from immunoSEQ multiplex PCR; TCRdb stores just in-frame clones and leaves some out. Clone size and the V and J calls come from that table; the DNA yielded D and trimming. The sample has 150,000 to 200,000 clones; more than 70% are singletons. The TCR originated in a human donor in a cohort sampled during active COVID-19. This chain uses TRBV7-8 with TRBJ2-5; 10 positions match TRBD1. The sequencing input was peripheral blood. CDR3 sequence (DNA): TGTGCCAGCAGTTTTGACAGGGGGCGAGAGACCCAGTACTTC. It is translated as CASSFDRGRETQYF.